These T cell receptor beta chains were read from a single sample in a study of T cells after yellow fever vaccination. TCRdb itself ran the 5' RACE reads through MiXCR, one entry per CDR3 protein. The repertoire includes roughly 350,000 distinct CDR3 sequences, roughly 3.9% of them detected once, and around 24% sits in the top ten. The sample was PBMCs, taken 5 days after the yellow fever booster vaccination. These receptors were obtained from a man between 18 and 35 years old who received the YFV17D yellow fever vaccine. Both conserved end residues are part of each CDR3. A D gene is named only where the DNA matches it firmly. Clone size, where shown, is once, few, many, or a class for clones that have expanded.

cdr3_aa cdr3_nt j_call clone_size v_call d_call
CSAENSAGIWNQPQHF TGCAGTGCCGAGAACTCGGCAGGCATCTGGAATCAGCCCCAGCATTTT TRBJ1-5 - TRBV20-1 -
CSVEDRGPSEAFF TGCAGCGTTGAAGACAGGGGACCGTCTGAAGCTTTCTTT TRBJ1-1 - TRBV29-1 -
CASSEGLAGARNEQFF TGCGCCAGCAGTGAGGGGCTAGCGGGGGCCAGGAATGAGCAGTTCTTC TRBJ2-1 - TRBV10-1 TRBD2
CASSDPNQPQHF TGTGCCAGCAGTGACCCAAATCAGCCCCAGCATTTT TRBJ1-5 - TRBV6-5 -
CASRIEGAVYGYTF TGTGCCAGCAGAATCGAGGGGGCTGTCTATGGCTACACCTTC TRBJ1-2 many TRBV28 TRBD1
CASSSNSGVNTDTQYF TGTGCCAGCAGCTCGAACTCCGGGGTAAACACAGATACGCAGTATTTT TRBJ2-3 few TRBV7-6 -
CSARDAKRGGIADTQYF TGCAGTGCTAGAGATGCTAAGCGGGGGGGCATTGCAGATACGCAGTATTTT TRBJ2-3 - TRBV20-1 TRBD2
CASSSLMGVTNYGYTF TGTGCCAGCAGCTCCCTTATGGGCGTAACTAACTATGGCTACACCTTC TRBJ1-2 - TRBV7-2 -
CSARSTGTGSEKLFF TGCAGTGCACGCTCTACCGGGACAGGGAGTGAAAAACTGTTTTTT TRBJ1-4 many TRBV20-1 TRBD1
CASREGTLQMTDTQYF TGTGCCAGCAGGGAAGGGACTTTACAGATGACAGATACGCAGTATTTT TRBJ2-3 few TRBV5-4 -
CASSLRPGGENEQFF TGCGCCAGCAGCTTGAGGCCAGGGGGGGAGAATGAGCAGTTCTTC TRBJ2-1 few TRBV5-1 -
CASSYSVGPYNEQFF TGTGCCAGCAGTTACTCGGTCGGACCCTACAATGAGCAGTTCTTC TRBJ2-1 - TRBV6-5 -
CARSPSGGGGTQYF TGTGCCAGGAGCCCGTCGGGAGGCGGGGGCACCCAGTACTTC TRBJ2-5 - TRBV7-3 -
CAISEARPVLGQYF TGTGCCATCAGTGAGGCGCGGCCGGTACTCGGACAGTACTTC TRBJ2-7 - TRBV10-3 -
CSASPGGYTEAFF TGCAGCGCCTCACCAGGGGGATACACTGAAGCTTTCTTT TRBJ1-1 many TRBV29-1 TRBD1
CASSPPGLAGKETQYF TGTGCCAGCAGCCCGCCGGGACTAGCGGGGAAAGAGACCCAGTACTTC TRBJ2-5 many TRBV7-9 TRBD2
CASSLILAGANEQFF TGTGCCAGCAGCTTGATTCTAGCGGGGGCCAATGAGCAGTTCTTC TRBJ2-1 few TRBV5-4 TRBD2
CSVDALSDTQYF TGCAGCGTTGACGCCCTTAGCGATACGCAGTATTTT TRBJ2-3 many TRBV29-1 -
CASRGTVSNTEAFF TGCGCCTCGAGGGGGACAGTATCGAACACTGAAGCTTTCTTT TRBJ1-1 - TRBV5-1 TRBD1
CASSFANSNQPQHF TGTGCCAGCAGCTTTGCCAATAGCAATCAGCCCCAGCATTTT TRBJ1-5 - TRBV7-2 -
CSVGRVQETQYF TGCAGCGTTGGCAGGGTCCAAGAGACCCAGTACTTC TRBJ2-5 many TRBV29-1 -
CSVQTPGVGTEAFF TGCAGTGTTCAGACCCCCGGCGTCGGGACTGAAGCTTTCTTT TRBJ1-1 few TRBV20-1 -
CASSPSILGASGYGYTF TGTGCCAGCAGCCCGAGTATACTGGGGGCGAGTGGCTATGGCTACACCTTC TRBJ1-2 many TRBV7-2 -
CASSLGGGSFNEKLFF TGTGCCAGCAGCCTCGGGGGGGGGAGCTTTAATGAAAAACTGTTTTTT TRBJ1-4 - TRBV7-2 -
CSARVQDGGQETQYF TGCAGTGCTAGAGTACAGGACGGAGGACAAGAGACCCAGTACTTC TRBJ2-5 many TRBV20-1 -
CASTLFQNTEAFF TGTGCCAGCACCTTATTTCAGAACACTGAAGCTTTCTTT TRBJ1-1 many TRBV28 -